The clone carrying this T cell receptor beta chain was counted many times. The antigen is unknown. The sequence runs out 3 residues before the end of the CDR3; the remainder is reconstructed from the germline J gene. The data were obtained in a study of T cell clonality in common variable immunodeficiency. Study-wide points: The cause of increased CVID clonality remains unclear without subpopulation sequencing. Common variable immunodeficiency TCR beta sequences reportedly had fewer deletions and N-nucleotide insertions.

CVID and control samples used equivalent genomic DNA input. Profiling relied on immunoSEQ multiplex PCR, and the TCRdb table lists in-frame clones only, not all of them. The sample is made up of some 38,000 clones, none counted only once. Patients and controls were mostly of Caucasian heritage. With 5 bases removed from V and 3 bases from J, the gap between germline ends came to 5 bases. This CDR3 is 11 amino acids long. Germline CDR1 is SGHTA and CDR2 is FQGNSA. This receptor was identified in a person between 18 and 69 years old in good health. V is TRBV7-2 and J is TRBJ2-7; D gene ambiguous. The material sequenced was peripheral blood mononuclear cells. This CDR3 reads CASSLRYEQYF. Partial CDR3 DNA: TGTGCCAGCAGCCTACGCTACGAG.